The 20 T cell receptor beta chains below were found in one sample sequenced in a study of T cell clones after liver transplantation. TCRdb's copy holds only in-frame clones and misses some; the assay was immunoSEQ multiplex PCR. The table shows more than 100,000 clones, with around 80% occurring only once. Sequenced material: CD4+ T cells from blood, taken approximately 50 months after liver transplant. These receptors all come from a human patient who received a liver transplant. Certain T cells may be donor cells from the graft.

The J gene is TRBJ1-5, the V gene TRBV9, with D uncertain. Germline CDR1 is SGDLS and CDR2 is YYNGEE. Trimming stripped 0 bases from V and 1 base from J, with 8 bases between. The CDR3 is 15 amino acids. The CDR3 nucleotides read TGTGCCAGCAGCGTAGGGATGTCGAGCAATCAGCCCCAGCATTTT. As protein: CASSVGMSSNQPQHF.

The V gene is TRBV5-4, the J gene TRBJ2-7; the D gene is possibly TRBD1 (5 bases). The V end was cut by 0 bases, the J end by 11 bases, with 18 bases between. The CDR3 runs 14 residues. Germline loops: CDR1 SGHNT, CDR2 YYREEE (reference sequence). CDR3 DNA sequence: TGTGCCAGCAGCTTGGAGGCAGGGATCACGGAAGAGTACTTC. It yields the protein CASSLEAGITEEYF.

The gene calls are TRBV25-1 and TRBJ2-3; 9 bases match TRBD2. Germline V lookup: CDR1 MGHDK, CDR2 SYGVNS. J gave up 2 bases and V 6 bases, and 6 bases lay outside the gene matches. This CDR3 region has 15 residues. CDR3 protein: CASRKAGGITDTQYF. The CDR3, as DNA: TGTGCCAGCAGGAAGGCGGGGGGGATCACAGATACGCAGTATTTT.

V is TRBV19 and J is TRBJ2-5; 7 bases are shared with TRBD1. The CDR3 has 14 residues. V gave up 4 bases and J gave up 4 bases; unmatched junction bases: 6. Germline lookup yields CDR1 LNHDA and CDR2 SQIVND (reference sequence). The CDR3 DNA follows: TGTGCCAGTAGTACCCCCAGGGGGTCAGAGACCCAGTACTTC. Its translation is CASSTPRGSETQYF.

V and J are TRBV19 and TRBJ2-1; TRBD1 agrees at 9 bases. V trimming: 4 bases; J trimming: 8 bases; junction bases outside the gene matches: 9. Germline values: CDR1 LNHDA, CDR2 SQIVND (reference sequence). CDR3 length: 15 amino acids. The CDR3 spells CASSRGTGWADEQFF. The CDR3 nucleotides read TGTGCCAGTAGTAGAGGGACAGGGTGGGCGGATGAGCAGTTCTTC.

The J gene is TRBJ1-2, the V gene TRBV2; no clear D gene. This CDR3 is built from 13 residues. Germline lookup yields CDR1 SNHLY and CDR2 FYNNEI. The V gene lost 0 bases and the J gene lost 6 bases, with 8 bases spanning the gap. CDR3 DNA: TGTGCCAGCAGTGAAGCCCGGCGGAATGGCTACACCTTC. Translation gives CASSEARRNGYTF.

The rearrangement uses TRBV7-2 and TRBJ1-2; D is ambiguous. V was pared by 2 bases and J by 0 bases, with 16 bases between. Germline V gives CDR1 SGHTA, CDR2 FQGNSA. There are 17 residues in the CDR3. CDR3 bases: TGTGCCAGCAGCTTAAGCACGACCGGGGTAGCTAACTATGGCTACACCTTC. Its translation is CASSLSTTGVANYGYTF.

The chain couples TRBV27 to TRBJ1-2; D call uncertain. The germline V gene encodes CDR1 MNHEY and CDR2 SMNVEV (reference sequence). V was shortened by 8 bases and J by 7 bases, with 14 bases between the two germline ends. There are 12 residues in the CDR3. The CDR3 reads CASGRLSGGYTF. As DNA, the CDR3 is TGTGCCAGCGGTCGACTCTCTGGTGGCTACACCTTC.

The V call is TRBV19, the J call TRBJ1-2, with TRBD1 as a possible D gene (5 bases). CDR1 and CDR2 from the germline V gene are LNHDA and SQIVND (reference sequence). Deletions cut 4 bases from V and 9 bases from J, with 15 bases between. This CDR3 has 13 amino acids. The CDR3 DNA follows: TGTGCCAGTAGTAGGTGGGGCGATGGTCGCTACACCTTC. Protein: CASSRWGDGRYTF.

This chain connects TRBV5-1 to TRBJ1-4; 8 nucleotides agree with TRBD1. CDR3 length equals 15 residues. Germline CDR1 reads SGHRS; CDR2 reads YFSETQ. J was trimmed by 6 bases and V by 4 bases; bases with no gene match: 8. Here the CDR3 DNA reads TGCGCCAGCAGCCCGAGTGGACAGGGTCATGAAAAACTGTTTTTT. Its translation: CASSPSGQGHEKLFF.

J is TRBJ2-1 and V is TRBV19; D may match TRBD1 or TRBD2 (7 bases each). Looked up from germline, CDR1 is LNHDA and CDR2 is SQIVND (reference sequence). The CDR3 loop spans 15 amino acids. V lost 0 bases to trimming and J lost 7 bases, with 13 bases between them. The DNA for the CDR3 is TGTGCCAGTAGTATAGACAGGGGGGGAGGAAATGAGCAGTTCTTC. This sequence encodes CASSIDRGGGNEQFF. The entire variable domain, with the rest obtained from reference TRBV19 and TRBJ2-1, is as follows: DGGITQSPKYLFRKEGQNVTLSCEQNLNHDAMYWYRQDPGQGLRLIYYSQIVNDFQKGDIAEGYSVSREKKESFPLTVTSAQKNPTAFYLCASSIDRGGGNEQFFGPGTRLTVL.

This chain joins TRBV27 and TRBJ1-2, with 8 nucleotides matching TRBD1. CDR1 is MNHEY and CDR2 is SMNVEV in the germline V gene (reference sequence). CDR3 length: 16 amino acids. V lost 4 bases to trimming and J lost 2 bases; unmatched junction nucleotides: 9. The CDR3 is CASSSRGQERNYGYTF. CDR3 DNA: TGTGCCAGCAGTTCAAGGGGACAGGAGAGAAACTATGGCTACACCTTC.

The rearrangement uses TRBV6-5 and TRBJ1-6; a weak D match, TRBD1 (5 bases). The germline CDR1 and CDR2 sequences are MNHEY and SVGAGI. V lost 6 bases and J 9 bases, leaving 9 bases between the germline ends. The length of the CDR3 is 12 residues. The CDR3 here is CASRKRGSPLHF. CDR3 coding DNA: TGTGCCAGCAGGAAAAGGGGTTCACCCCTCCACTTT.

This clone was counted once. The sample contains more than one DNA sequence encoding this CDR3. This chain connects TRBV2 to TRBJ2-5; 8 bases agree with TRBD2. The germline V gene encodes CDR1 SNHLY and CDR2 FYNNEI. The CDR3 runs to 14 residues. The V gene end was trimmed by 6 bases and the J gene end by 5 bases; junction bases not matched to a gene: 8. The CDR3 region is CASRDHGTRETQYF. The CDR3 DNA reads TGTGCCAGCAGAGACCATGGGACTAGGGAGACCCAGTACTTC.

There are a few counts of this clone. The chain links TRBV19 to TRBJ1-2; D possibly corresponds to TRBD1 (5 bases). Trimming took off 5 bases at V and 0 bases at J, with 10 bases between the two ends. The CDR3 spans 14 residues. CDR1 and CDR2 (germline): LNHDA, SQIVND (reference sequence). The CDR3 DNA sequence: TGTGCCAGTAGTCAAAGACAGACTAACTATGGCTACACCTTC. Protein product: CASSQRQTNYGYTF.

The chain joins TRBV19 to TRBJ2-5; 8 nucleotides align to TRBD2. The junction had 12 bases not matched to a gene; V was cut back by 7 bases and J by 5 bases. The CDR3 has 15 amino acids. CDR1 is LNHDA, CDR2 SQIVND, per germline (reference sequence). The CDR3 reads CASTRYGRGSETQYF. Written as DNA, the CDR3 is TGTGCCAGTACTCGTTACGGGAGGGGGTCGGAGACCCAGTACTTC.

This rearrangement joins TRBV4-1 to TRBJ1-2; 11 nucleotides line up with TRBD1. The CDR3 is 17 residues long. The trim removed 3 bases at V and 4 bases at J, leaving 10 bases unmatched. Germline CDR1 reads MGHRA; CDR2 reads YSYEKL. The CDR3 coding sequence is TGCGCCAGCAGCCATGCCTCCGGGACAGGGGGTGTCTATGGCTACACCTTC. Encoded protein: CASSHASGTGGVYGYTF.

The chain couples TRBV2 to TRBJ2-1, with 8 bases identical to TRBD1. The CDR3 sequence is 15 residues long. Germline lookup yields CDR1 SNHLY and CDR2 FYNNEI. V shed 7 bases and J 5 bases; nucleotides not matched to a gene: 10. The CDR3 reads CASKRQGLRDNEQFF. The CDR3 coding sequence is TGTGCCAGCAAGCGACAGGGGCTTAGGGACAATGAGCAGTTCTTC. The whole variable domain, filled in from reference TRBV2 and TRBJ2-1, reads EPEVTQTPSHQVTQMGQEVILRCVPISNHLYFYWYRQILGQKVEFLVSFYNNEISEKSEIFDDQFSVERPDGSNFTLKIRSTKLEDSAMYFCASKRQGLRDNEQFFGPGTRLTVL.

CDR3 region: CASSDTGARGYTF. The CDR3 nucleotides read TGTGCCAGCAGTGATACAGGGGCACGAGGCTACACCTTC. This chain connects TRBV9 to TRBJ1-2; 7 bases fit TRBD1. The CDR3 length is 13 residues. V was clipped by 5 bases and J by 8 bases; unmatched bases: 9. Germline CDR1 and CDR2: SGDLS and YYNGEE.

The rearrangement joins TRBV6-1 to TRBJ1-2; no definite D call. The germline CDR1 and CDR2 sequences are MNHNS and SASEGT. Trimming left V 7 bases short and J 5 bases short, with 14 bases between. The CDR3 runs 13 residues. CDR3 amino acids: CASTDGLYYGYTF. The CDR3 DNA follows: TGTGCCAGCACCGACGGACTTTATTATGGCTACACCTTC.